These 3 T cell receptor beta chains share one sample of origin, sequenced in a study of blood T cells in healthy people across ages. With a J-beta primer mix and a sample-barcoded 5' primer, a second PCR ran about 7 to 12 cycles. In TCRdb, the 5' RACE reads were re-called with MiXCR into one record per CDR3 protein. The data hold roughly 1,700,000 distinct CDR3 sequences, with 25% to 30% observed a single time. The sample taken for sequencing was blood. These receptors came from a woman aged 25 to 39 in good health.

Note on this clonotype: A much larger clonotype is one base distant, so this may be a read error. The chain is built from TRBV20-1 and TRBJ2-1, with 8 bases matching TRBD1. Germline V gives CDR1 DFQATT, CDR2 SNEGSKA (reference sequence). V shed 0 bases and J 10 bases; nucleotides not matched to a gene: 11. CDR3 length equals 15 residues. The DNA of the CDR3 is TGCAGTGCTAGAGATTATCAGGGGGCGTTATACGAGCAGTTCTTC. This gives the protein CSARDYQGALYEQFF.

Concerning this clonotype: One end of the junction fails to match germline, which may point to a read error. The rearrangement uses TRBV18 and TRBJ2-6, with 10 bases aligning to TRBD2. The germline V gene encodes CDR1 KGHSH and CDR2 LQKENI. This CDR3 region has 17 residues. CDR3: CASSPVAGGSGANVLTF. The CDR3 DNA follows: TGTGCCAGCTCACCCGTAGCGGGGGGATCTGGAGCCAACGTCCTGACTTTC.

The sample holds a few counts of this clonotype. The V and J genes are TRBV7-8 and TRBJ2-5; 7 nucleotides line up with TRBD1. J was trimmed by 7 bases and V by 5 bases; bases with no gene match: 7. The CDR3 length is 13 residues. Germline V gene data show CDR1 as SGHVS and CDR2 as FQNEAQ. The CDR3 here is CASSRQGRATQYF. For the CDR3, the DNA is TGTGCCAGCAGCCGACAGGGCAGGGCGACCCAGTACTTC.